One and the same sample provided the 13 T cell receptor beta chains below, sequenced in a study of T cells after yellow fever vaccination. MiXCR, applied by TCRdb to the 5' RACE reads, yields one record per CDR3 protein. Of tens of thousands of distinct CDR3 sequences detected, around 7.8% appear once; the ten largest clones hold approximately 28%. The sequencing here drew on CD8+ T cells sorted from PBMCs, taken more than 8 days after the first yellow fever vaccination. Every receptor here comes from a man aged 18 to 30 who received the YFV17D yellow fever vaccine.

This clonotype was picked up a small number of times. The chain links TRBV4-3 to TRBJ2-7, with a tentative D call TRBD1 (6 bases). CDR3 length: 17 amino acids. V shed 3 bases and J shed 0 bases, with 18 bases lying between them. Germline V CDR1 and CDR2: LGHNA, YSLEER. This chain's CDR3 is CASSQWPSTGLSYEQYF. CDR3 sequence (DNA): TGCGCCAGCAGCCAGTGGCCGTCGACAGGCCTCTCCTACGAGCAGTACTTC.

This clonotype was recorded a few times. The chain joins TRBV6-2 or TRBV6-3 to TRBJ2-3; D might be TRBD2 (5 bases). From germline, CDR1 is MNHEY and CDR2 SVGEGT. This CDR3 is 16 amino acids long. V gave up 6 bases and J gave up 0 bases, with 16 bases separating them. CDR3 sequence: CASSLDGKLSTDTQYF. The DNA for the CDR3 is TGTGCCAGCAGCCTGGACGGGAAACTCAGCACAGATACGCAGTATTTT.

This clonotype was seen at least ten times. The chain uses TRBV4-1 and TRBJ1-1; perhaps TRBD1 as D (6 bases). CDR3 length equals 16 residues. The V gene's germline CDR1 is MGHRA and CDR2 YSYEKL. Trimming took 0 bases from V and 4 from J, leaving 15 bases between them. In DNA form, the CDR3 reads TGCGCCAGCAGCCAAGAACCAGGGGTATATGGCACTGAAGCTTTCTTT. Amino acid sequence: CASSQEPGVYGTEAFF.

This clonotype was detected many times. V usage is TRBV29-1 and J usage is TRBJ2-3, with 8 bases aligning to TRBD2. CDR3 length: 12 residues. V shed 4 bases and J 6 bases; nucleotides not matched to a gene: 3. CDR1 is SQVTM and CDR2 is ANQGSEA in the germline V gene. CDR3 amino acids: CSVAGRADTQYF. The CDR3 DNA reads as TGCAGCGTTGCCGGGAGGGCGGATACGCAGTATTTT.

This clonotype was seen at least ten times. The chain links TRBV15 to TRBJ2-3; D is ambiguous. The V and J ends lost 1 base and 2 bases respectively, with 13 bases between them. CDR3 length: 16 amino acids. The germline V gene has CDR1 LNHNV and CDR2 YYDKDF (reference sequence). In nucleotides, the CDR3 is TGTGCCACCAGCAGAGGAGCGCGGCAGATCACAGATACGCAGTATTTT. It is translated as CATSRGARQITDTQYF. Based on the CDR3 plus reference TRBV15 and TRBJ2-3, the full variable domain is DAMVIQNPRYQVTQFGKPVTLSCSQTLNHNVMYWYQQKSSQAPKLLFHYYDKDFNNEADTPDNFQSRRPNTSFCFLDIRSPGLGDTAMYLCATSRGARQITDTQYFGPGTRLTVL.

This clonotype has at least ten counts. The DNA for the CDR3 is TGTGCTAGTGGTTTCTCTCGATCGGAGCAGTTCTTC. This translates into CASGFSRSEQFF. The rearrangement links TRBV12-5 to TRBJ2-1; D unresolved. The CDR3 is 12 residues long. V dropped 3 bases and J dropped 10 bases, with 10 bases sitting between them. CDR1 is LGHNT, CDR2 FRNRAP, per germline.

This clonotype has just a few counts. CDR3 nucleotides: TGCAGCGTCACAGGGGGAGAAGAGACCCAGTACTTC. It is translated as CSVTGGEETQYF. This chain joins TRBV29-1 and TRBJ2-5, with 8 bases fitting TRBD1. The V and J ends lost 6 bases and 3 bases, in that order; junction bases with no gene match: 3. CDR3 size: 12 residues. From germline, CDR1 is SQVTM and CDR2 ANQGSEA.

In its sample, this clonotype was seen many times. The chain carries TRBV29-1 and TRBJ1-2; tentative D call: TRBD1 (6 bases). Deletions cut 5 bases from V and 6 bases from J, with 10 bases between. This CDR3 region has 11 residues. Per the germline V gene, CDR1 is SQVTM and CDR2 is ANQGSEA. CDR3 coding DNA: TGCAGCGTTCCACAGGGCAATGGCTACACCTTC. Translation: CSVPQGNGYTF.

The DNA of the CDR3 is TGCGCCAGCAGCCAAGGGGGGGACAGTCGGTACGAGCAGTACTTC. It encodes CASSQGGDSRYEQYF. V usage is TRBV4-1 and J usage is TRBJ2-7; tentatively, D is TRBD1 (7 bases). Trimming left V 1 base short and J 4 bases short, with 14 bases between. Looked up from germline, CDR1 is MGHRA and CDR2 is YSYEKL. This CDR3 is 15 amino acids long.

The V and J genes are TRBV7-2 and TRBJ2-5; D call uncertain. The germline V gene encodes CDR1 SGHTA and CDR2 FQGNSA. Trimming stripped 3 bases from V and 5 bases from J, with 10 bases between. The CDR3 has 13 amino acids. Here the CDR3 reads CASSFGVRETQYF. The CDR3 region has the DNA TGTGCCAGCAGCTTTGGGGTCAGGGAGACCCAGTACTTC.

By proportion, this clonotype is medium-sized. The chain carries TRBV12-3 or TRBV12-4 and TRBJ2-1; maybe TRBD2 (6 bases). V was trimmed by 4 bases and J by 0 bases, leaving 13 bases between them. This CDR3 spans 16 amino acids. The CDR3: CASSSPGVSSYNEQFF. The DNA for the CDR3 is TGTGCCAGCAGTTCTCCGGGGGTGAGCTCCTACAATGAGCAGTTCTTC.

This clonotype was counted ten times or more. This chain links TRBV14 with TRBJ2-1; D gene unclear. CDR1 is SGHDN, CDR2 FVKESK, per germline. The CDR3 contains 16 residues. Trimming removed 2 bases from V and 1 base from J, with 12 bases in between. The CDR3 DNA sequence: TGTGCCAGCAGCCAATCAACGGTTCTTTCCTACAATGAGCAGTTCTTC. Translated: CASSQSTVLSYNEQFF.

This clonotype was picked up many times. The rearrangement joins TRBV27 to TRBJ2-4; 9 bases map to TRBD1. V shed 6 bases and J 6 bases; nucleotides not matched to a gene: 3. This CDR3 has 13 amino acids. CDR1 is MNHEY and CDR2 is SMNVEV in the germline V gene (reference sequence). CDR3 residues: CASSTGQGNIQYF. In DNA, the CDR3 is TGTGCCAGCAGCACGGGACAGGGAAACATTCAGTACTTC.